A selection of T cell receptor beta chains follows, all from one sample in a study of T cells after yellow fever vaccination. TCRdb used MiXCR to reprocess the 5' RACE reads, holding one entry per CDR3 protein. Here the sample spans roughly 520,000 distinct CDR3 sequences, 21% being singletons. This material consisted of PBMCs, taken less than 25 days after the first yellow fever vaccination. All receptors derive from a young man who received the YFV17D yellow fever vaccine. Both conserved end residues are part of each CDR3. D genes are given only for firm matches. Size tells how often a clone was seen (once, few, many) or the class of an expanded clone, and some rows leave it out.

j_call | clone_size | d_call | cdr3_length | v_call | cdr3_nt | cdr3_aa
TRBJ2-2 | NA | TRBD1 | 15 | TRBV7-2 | TGTGCCAGCAGTTCTACAGGGGGCGGCACCGGGGAGCTGTTTTTT | CASSSTGGGTGELFF
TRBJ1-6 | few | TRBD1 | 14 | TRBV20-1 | TGCAGTGCTAGAGCCGGGACAGGGGTCTCACCCCTCCACTTT | CSARAGTGVSPLHF
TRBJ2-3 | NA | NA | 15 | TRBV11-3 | TGTGCCAGCAGCTGGCGGGGGCGGGGCACAGATACGCAGTATTTT | CASSWRGRGTDTQYF
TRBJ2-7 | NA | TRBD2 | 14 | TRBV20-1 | TGCAGTGCTAGGCCAGCGGGGGGCCGCTACGAGCAGTACTTC | CSARPAGGRYEQYF
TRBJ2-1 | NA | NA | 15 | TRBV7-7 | TGTGCCAGCAGCTCCAGACAGGCTGCATACAATGAGCAGTTCTTC | CASSSRQAAYNEQFF
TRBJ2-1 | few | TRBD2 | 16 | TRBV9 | TGTGCCAGCAGCGTAGCTGGCGGGGGTCCTAGCAATGAGCAGTTCTTC | CASSVAGGGPSNEQFF
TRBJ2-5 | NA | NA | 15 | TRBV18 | TGTGCCAGCTCACCACCGATGGGGCACCAAGAGACCCAGTACTTC | CASSPPMGHQETQYF
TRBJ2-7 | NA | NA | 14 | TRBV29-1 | TGCAGCGTCGGCCTCTCCCCCCTCTCCTACGAGCAGTACTTC | CSVGLSPLSYEQYF
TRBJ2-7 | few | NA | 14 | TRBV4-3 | TGCGCCAGCAGCCAAGTGGGCAGAAATTACGAGCAGTACTTC | CASSQVGRNYEQYF
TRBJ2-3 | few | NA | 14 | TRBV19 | TGTGCCAGTAGTATGGGCAGATACACAGATACGCAGTATTTT | CASSMGRYTDTQYF
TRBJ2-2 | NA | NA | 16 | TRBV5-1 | TGCGCCAGCAGCTTGTATCCAGGGCTGGACACCGGGGAGCTGTTTTTT | CASSLYPGLDTGELFF
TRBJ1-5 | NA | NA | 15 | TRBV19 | TGTGCCAGTAGTCCCGCAAAAGGTTATAATCAGCCCCAGCATTTT | CASSPAKGYNQPQHF
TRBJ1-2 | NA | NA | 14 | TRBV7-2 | TGTGCCAGCAGTTCTGGGACGGAGATTTATGGCTACACCTTC | CASSSGTEIYGYTF
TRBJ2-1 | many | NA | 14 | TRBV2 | TGTGCCAGCAGTGTCAGGGGATCCTACAATGAGCAGTTCTTC | CASSVRGSYNEQFF
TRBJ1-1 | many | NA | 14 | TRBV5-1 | TGCGCCAGCAGCTTGTCGGGGAGTGACACTGAAGCTTTCTTT | CASSLSGSDTEAFF
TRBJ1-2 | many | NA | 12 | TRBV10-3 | TGTGCCATCAGTGACCCAGGGGCCCGCTACACCTTC | CAISDPGARYTF
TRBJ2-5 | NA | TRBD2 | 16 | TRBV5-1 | TGCGCCAGCAGCTTAACTAGCGGGGTATCCCAAGAGACCCAGTACTTC | CASSLTSGVSQETQYF
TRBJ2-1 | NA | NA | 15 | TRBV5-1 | TGCGCCAGCAGCTTGCTAGGGGTCCGCGACAATGAGCAGTTCTTC | CASSLLGVRDNEQFF
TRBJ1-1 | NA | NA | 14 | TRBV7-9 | TGTGCCAGCAGCCCCACTTTTTCAGGGGCAGAAGCTTTCTTT | CASSPTFSGAEAFF
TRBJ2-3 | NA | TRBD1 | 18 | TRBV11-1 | TGTGCCAGCAGCTTAGGAGGGGGCGATTACTCTAGTACAGATACGCAGTATTTT | CASSLGGGDYSSTDTQYF
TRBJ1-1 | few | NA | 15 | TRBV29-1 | TGCAGCGTGGCCCTTCGCGGCCCCATAAACACTGAAGCTTTCTTT | CSVALRGPINTEAFF
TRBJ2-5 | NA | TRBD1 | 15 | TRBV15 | TGTGCCACCAGCCACATAACAGGGGGCTTGGAGACCCAGTACTTC | CATSHITGGLETQYF
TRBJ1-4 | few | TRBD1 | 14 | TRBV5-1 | TGCGCCAGCAGCCCCCAGGGACAGGGGGAAAAACTGTTTTTT | CASSPQGQGEKLFF
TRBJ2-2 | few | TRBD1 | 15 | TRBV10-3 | TGTGCCATCACCTCCGGGACAGCGAACACCGGGGAGCTGTTTTTT | CAITSGTANTGELFF
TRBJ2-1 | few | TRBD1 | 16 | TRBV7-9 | TGTGCCAGCAGCTTAGCCGGGACAGGGGGATCGAATGAGCAGTTCTTC | CASSLAGTGGSNEQFF
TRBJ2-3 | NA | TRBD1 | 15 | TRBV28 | TGTGCCAGCAGTTTATACGGACAGGGACCAGATACGCAGTATTTT | CASSLYGQGPDTQYF
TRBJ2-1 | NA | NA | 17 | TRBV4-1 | TGCGCCAGCAGCCTTGGGCGACGGAGAGCCCGGAACAATGAGCAGTTCTTC | CASSLGRRRARNNEQFF
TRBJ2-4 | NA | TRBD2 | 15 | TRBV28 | TGTGCCAGCAGTTTAGGGCTAGCGGGGGGAAACATTCAGTACTTC | CASSLGLAGGNIQYF